This T cell receptor beta chain came from a study of blood T cell repertoires in COVID-19 (dated by TCRdb to about 2020). Describing the broader study: The collaborator samples originated in the United States, Italy and Spain and spanned the acute and convalescent phases of COVID-19. The material from the prospective study consisted of cDNA or gDNA derived from T cells, B-cell-depleted T cells, or PBMCs. Deeply sampled blood TCRbeta repertoires from subjects exposed to, actively infected with, or recovered from COVID-19 were included in the dataset. The repertoires were released in a freely available public database meant as a resource for research on the immune response to SARS-CoV-2. The samples were drawn from the first 160 participants of the ongoing ImmuneRACE study and from 1,254 subjects provided by 6 global collaborators. The sample metadata nearly always contained a de-identified subject ID, COVID-19 status, age in years and sex. HLA class I and class II types, where available, came from metadata supplied by the sample provider rather than from assay-based typing. General conclusions and limits of the study: Clinical and demographic metadata were provided uncurated, with the amount varying by source and participant.

The immunoSEQ Assay, a bias-controlled multiplex PCR, was used to amplify TCRbeta CDR3 regions from genomic DNA. The study's processing was this. The number of nucleated cells in each sample was estimated from the amplification of reference gene primers within the assay. To quantify the absolute abundance of each unique TCRbeta CDR3 rearrangement, sequence reads were collapsed and filtered. For each sample, productive Simpson clonality was calculated as the square root of Simpson's diversity index over productive rearrangements. TCRdb took this table from immuneACCESS and kept in-frame rearrangements with V and J called. Such tables lack part of the clones; where checked against another copy, unresolved V genes explain under half of the gap, and the rest is unexplained. The V and J calls and clone size come from that table; D and trimming were worked out from the DNA. The sample data list roughly 200,000 clones, and roughly 90% of these were observed just once. The top ten clonotypes cover roughly 2.6% of the sample.

The CDR3 contains 16 residues, cysteine and phenylalanine counted. Just CDR3 DNA is preserved here, 48 bases in frame from base 1. CDR1 MNHNY and CDR2 SVGAGI were looked up in the germline V gene (reference sequence). From V the trimming removes 0 bases and from J it removes 2 bases, while the gene matches leave 5 bases of the junction unaccounted for. In the prospective study, participants were roughly 18 to 95 years old, resided in 24 geographic areas of the United States, and were enrolled through a virtual design. In the prospective study, participants were assigned to cohorts based on the clinical history participants reported in a screening survey and a study questionnaire. ImmuneRACE Cohort 3 recovered participants were defined by two consecutive negative NP/OP PCR tests, healthcare professional clearance, or symptom resolution. In the prospective study, whole blood, serum and a nasopharyngeal or oropharyngeal swab were collected from each participant by mobile phlebotomists. Participants in the prospective study had the option to provide additional blood draws and questionnaires over a roughly 2-month period. Blood samples from the prospective study were shipped frozen or at room temperature prior to DNA extraction.

As for this clone: Its binding antigen is unknown. No qualities accompany the bases; no much larger clone lies one base away.

The V gene is TRBV6-6 and the J gene is TRBJ2-7, with 9 middle bases fitting TRBD2. Sequenced: PBMCs or T cells enriched from blood (not recorded which). The sequence was obtained from a woman aged 25 to 39 who had recovered from COVID-19. The CDR3 protein is CASSYSIAGGTYEQYF. The nucleotides are TGTGCCAGCAGTTACTCGATTGCGGGGGGGACCTACGAGCAGTACTTC.